The 22 T cell receptor beta chains below come from one sample, sequenced in a study of blood T cell repertoires in COVID-19. Using immunoSEQ multiplex PCR, the repertoire was profiled, and TCRdb retains in-frame clones only, with some absent. In the table there are about 230,000 clones, around 83% of which are singletons. Material: peripheral blood. These receptors were taken from a woman aged 50 to 60 with acute or convalescent COVID-19.

This clone showed up many times. CDR3: CAIAAGNDREQYF. CDR3 nucleotide sequence: TGTGCCATTGCGGCGGGCAACGACCGCGAGCAGTACTTC. This rearrangement joins TRBV19 to TRBJ2-7; weak D call: TRBD2 (5 bases). The CDR3 has 13 amino acids. Per the germline V gene, CDR1 is LNHDA and CDR2 is SQIVND (reference sequence). V lost 10 bases to trimming and J lost 6 bases, with 19 bases between them.

This clone was seen just once. The chain couples TRBV6-5 to TRBJ1-5, with a tentative D call TRBD1 (5 bases). CDR1 MNHEY and CDR2 SVGAGI come from the germline V gene. The CDR3 is 15 amino acids. The V and J ends lost 5 bases and 6 bases respectively, with 17 bases between them. DNA for the CDR3: TGTGCCAGCAGTCCCCCTGGGGCGGAGGGTCAGCCCCAGCATTTT. Protein product: CASSPPGAEGQPQHF.

The V call is TRBV14, the J call TRBJ1-1; no clear D. The CDR3 loop spans 12 amino acids. CDR1 is SGHDN, CDR2 FVKESK, per germline. V lost 1 base and J 4 bases, leaving 4 bases between the germline ends. CDR3 sequence: CASSQVSTEAFF. CDR3 DNA: TGTGCCAGCAGCCAAGTCTCCACTGAAGCTTTCTTT.

V and J are TRBV6-2 or TRBV6-3 and TRBJ2-5, with 10 bases matching TRBD2. The V segment lost 0 bases and the J segment 3 bases; nucleotides outside the gene matches: 7. The CDR3 is 17 residues long. Germline CDR1 MNHEY, CDR2 SVGEGT. The CDR3 region is CASSYSRSGGRKETQYF. The DNA of the CDR3 is TGTGCCAGCAGTTACTCCCGTAGCGGGGGGCGCAAAGAGACCCAGTACTTC.

The chain employs TRBV28 and TRBJ2-7; D is unclear. The CDR3 extends over 13 amino acids. In germline, CDR1 is MDHEN, CDR2 SYDVKM. V was clipped by 4 bases and J by 6 bases, with 13 bases between them. Written as DNA, the CDR3 is TGTGCCAGCAGTTCGTCCTCGGTATCCGAGCAGTACTTC. Translated: CASSSSSVSEQYF.

The rearrangement joins TRBV12-3 or TRBV12-4 to TRBJ2-1; the D gene is possibly TRBD1 (6 bases). The CDR3 loop spans 13 amino acids. V lost 6 bases and J 6 bases, leaving 12 bases between the germline ends. CDR3 DNA: TGTGCCAGCAGACCGACAGGTGTCAATGAGCAGTTCTTC. It specifies CASRPTGVNEQFF.

This rearrangement joins TRBV3-1 (or the pseudogene TRBV3-2) to TRBJ2-1, with D possibly being TRBD2 (6 bases). Deletions cut 0 bases from V and 6 bases from J, with 18 bases between. Germline-derived CDR1 and CDR2 are LGHDT and YNNKEL (reference sequence). This CDR3 spans 17 amino acids. CDR3 nucleotide sequence: TGTGCCAGCAGCCAAGATCAGGTGCTAGCGTACCGCAATGAGCAGTTCTTC. Translation: CASSQDQVLAYRNEQFF.

V and J are TRBV6-1 and TRBJ2-7, with TRBD1 identical over 9 bases. The CDR3 contains 15 residues. CDR1 MNHNS and CDR2 SASEGT come from the germline V gene. The J segment lost 1 base and the V segment lost 4 bases, leaving 5 bases of the junction unmatched. The CDR3 spells CASSVAGTGSYEQYF. In DNA form, the CDR3 reads TGTGCCAGCAGTGTAGCTGGGACAGGGTCCTACGAGCAGTACTTC.

The chain is built from TRBV6-5 and TRBJ2-6; tentatively, D is TRBD1 (6 bases). This CDR3 has 15 amino acids. V lost 5 bases and J 3 bases, leaving 11 bases between the germline ends. Looked up from germline, CDR1 is MNHEY and CDR2 is SVGAGI. CDR3 residues: CASSTGSLGANVLTF. The DNA for the CDR3 is TGTGCCAGCAGTACAGGGTCTCTTGGGGCCAACGTCCTGACTTTC.

This chain links TRBV7-9 with TRBJ1-4, with TRBD1 identical over 8 bases. The germline gives CDR1 SEHNR, CDR2 FQNEAQ (reference sequence). CDR3 length equals 14 residues. V shed 5 bases and J 7 bases; nucleotides not matched to a gene: 6. The CDR3 DNA reads TGTGCCAGCAGCCGATCAGGGGGCGGTGAAAAACTGTTTTTT. This encodes CASSRSGGGEKLFF.

This rearrangement joins TRBV6-5 to TRBJ1-1; D is uncertain. Trimming took 6 bases from V and 0 from J, leaving 11 bases between them. The CDR3 sequence is 14 residues long. CDR1 is MNHEY, CDR2 SVGAGI, per germline. The DNA of the CDR3 is TGTGCCAGCAGGTTGACAAGCATGAACACTGAAGCTTTCTTT. Encoded protein: CASRLTSMNTEAFF.

The J gene is TRBJ2-1, the V gene TRBV3-1 (or the pseudogene TRBV3-2); a possible D gene is TRBD1 (5 bases). CDR1 is LGHDT, CDR2 YNNKEL, per germline (reference sequence). CDR3 length: 15 residues. V was cut by 1 base and J by 2 bases, with 9 bases left in between. Here the CDR3 DNA reads TGTGCCAGCAGCCAAGGGACAAATCCCTACAATGAGCAGTTCTTC. It yields the protein CASSQGTNPYNEQFF.

This rearrangement joins TRBV10-3 to TRBJ1-2, with 8 positions matching TRBD1. The CDR3 consists of 11 residues. Unmatched junction bases numbered 3, after V lost 7 bases and J lost 8 bases. Germline CDR1 reads ENHRY; CDR2 reads SYGVKD. The CDR3 region is CAITGGEGYTF. For the CDR3, the DNA is TGTGCCATCACAGGGGGCGAAGGCTACACCTTC.

The chain recombines TRBV28 with TRBJ2-7; a possible D gene is TRBD2 (6 bases). The CDR3 covers 15 residues. CDR1 is MDHEN, CDR2 SYDVKM, per germline. Trimming removed 5 bases from V and 2 bases from J, with 16 bases in between. CDR3 in amino acids: CASSRGFSDTYEQYF. Here the CDR3 DNA reads TGTGCCAGCAGTCGGGGGTTCAGCGACACCTACGAGCAGTACTTC.

V gene TRBV5-6 combines with J gene TRBJ1-1; D call uncertain. The V end lost 4 bases, the J end lost 3 bases, and 13 bases lay between the germline ends. The length of the CDR3 is 14 residues. Germline CDR1 SGHDT, CDR2 YYEEEE. The CDR3 reads CASSPTGKDTEAFF. The DNA of the CDR3 is TGTGCCAGCAGCCCTACGGGGAAGGACACTGAAGCTTTCTTT.

The chain links TRBV15 to TRBJ1-6, with a weak D call TRBD1 (5 bases). Germline loops: CDR1 LNHNV, CDR2 YYDKDF (reference sequence). This CDR3 is 14 amino acids long. V shed 2 bases and J shed 9 bases, with 11 bases lying between them. CDR3 residues: CATSRQGRSSPLHF. For the CDR3, the DNA is TGTGCCACCAGCAGACAGGGTAGAAGTTCACCCCTCCACTTT.

V is TRBV19 and J is TRBJ2-6; 12 positions agree with TRBD1. The CDR3 covers 19 residues. Germline V lookup: CDR1 LNHDA, CDR2 SQIVND (reference sequence). V was clipped by 8 bases and J by 0 bases; unmatched bases: 11. The CDR3 is CASHPGQGAYHSGANVLTF. CDR3 bases: TGTGCCAGTCACCCGGGACAGGGGGCCTACCACTCTGGGGCCAACGTCCTGACTTTC.

The gene calls are TRBV7-7 and TRBJ1-1; D might be TRBD1 (5 bases). Per germline, CDR1 SSHAT and CDR2 FNYEAQ (reference sequence). The CDR3 covers 15 residues. Trimming left V 5 bases short and J 7 bases short, with 20 bases between. CDR3 in amino acids: CASSQPTGALNEAFF. As DNA, the CDR3 is TGTGCCAGCAGCCAGCCCACTGGGGCCTTAAATGAAGCTTTCTTT.

In the case of this clone: One end of the junction varies from germline; a read error may be responsible. The CDR3 coding sequence is TGTGCTAGCAGCTTAGGGACTAGCGGGGGGGCGCATGAGCAGTTCTTC. Its translation: CASSLGTSGGAHEQFF. The chain couples TRBV7-7 to TRBJ2-1; 16 bases agree with TRBD2. The CDR3 spans 16 residues. Looked up from germline, CDR1 is SSHAT and CDR2 is FNYEAQ (reference sequence).

This clone was observed a handful of times. J is TRBJ2-7 and V is TRBV28; the match to TRBD1 covers 9 bases. CDR1 and CDR2 from the germline V gene are MDHEN and SYDVKM. This CDR3 contains 14 residues. J was trimmed by 2 bases and V by 6 bases; bases with no gene match: 5. The CDR3 sequence: CASRLQGAAYEQYF. The CDR3 nucleotides are TGTGCCAGCAGGTTACAGGGGGCCGCCTACGAGCAGTACTTC.

The CDR3 here is CASSQGGEDTQYF. CDR3 in DNA: TGTGCCAGCAGCCAAGGGGGGGAAGATACGCAGTATTTT. V is TRBV14 and J is TRBJ2-3; tentatively, D is TRBD2 (6 bases). The CDR3 sequence is 13 residues long. Germline V gives CDR1 SGHDN, CDR2 FVKESK. Trimming removed 1 base at V and 5 bases at J, with 7 bases between.

The V gene is TRBV7-2, the J gene TRBJ2-3; 12 bases match TRBD2. Per germline, CDR1 SGHTA and CDR2 FQGNSA. CDR3 length equals 15 residues. The trim removed 4 bases at V and 2 bases at J, leaving 1 base unmatched. The CDR3 coding sequence is TGTGCCAGCAGCTCTAGCGGGGGGGCCACAGATACGCAGTATTTT. It is translated as CASSSSGGATDTQYF.